The clone carrying this TCR beta chain showed up just once. Primers used in a second PCR of roughly 7 to 11 cycles were a sample-barcoded 5' primer and a J-beta primer mix. TCRdb redid the calling of the 5' RACE reads with MiXCR, one entry per CDR3 protein. The sample lists 1.5 million to 1.9 million distinct CDR3 sequences; roughly 43% were seen once. This CDR3 contains 17 residues. Germline loops: CDR1 MGHRA, CDR2 YSYEKL. Trimming removed 1 base at V and 0 bases at J, with 13 bases between. These data originate in a study of blood T cells in healthy people across ages. This TCR was recovered from a woman between 18 and 30 years old in good health. Sequencing was performed on blood. The V gene is TRBV4-1, the J gene TRBJ2-4; D might be TRBD2 (6 bases). This chain's CDR3 is CASSQGPSAGAKNIQYF. Written as DNA, the CDR3 is TGCGCCAGCAGCCAAGGGCCTAGCGCGGGAGCCAAAAACATTCAGTACTTC.